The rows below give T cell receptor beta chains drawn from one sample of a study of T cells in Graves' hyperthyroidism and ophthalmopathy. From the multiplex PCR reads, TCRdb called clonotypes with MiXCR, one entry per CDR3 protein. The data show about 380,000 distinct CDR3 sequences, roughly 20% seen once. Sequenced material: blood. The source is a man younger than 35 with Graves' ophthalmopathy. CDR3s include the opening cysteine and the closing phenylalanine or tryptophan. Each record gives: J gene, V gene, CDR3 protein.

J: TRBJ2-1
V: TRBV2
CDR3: CASSRRLAGSYNEQFF

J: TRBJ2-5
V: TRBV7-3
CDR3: CASSLKGQETQYF

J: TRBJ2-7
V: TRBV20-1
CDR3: CSAGNRAYEQYF

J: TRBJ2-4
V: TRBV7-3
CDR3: CASSWGGGDNIQYF

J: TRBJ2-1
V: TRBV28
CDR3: CATARIGHSYNEQFF

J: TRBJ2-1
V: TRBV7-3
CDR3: CASSFQRSSYNEQFF

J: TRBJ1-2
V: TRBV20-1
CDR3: CSARPLTGYTF

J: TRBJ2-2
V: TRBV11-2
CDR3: CASSLRLAGAELFF

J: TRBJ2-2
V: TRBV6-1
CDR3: CASSGLAANTGELFF

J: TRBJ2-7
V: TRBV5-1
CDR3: CASSFSMRGPPYEQYF

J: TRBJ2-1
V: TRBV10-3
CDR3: CAVRQGEGDNEQFF

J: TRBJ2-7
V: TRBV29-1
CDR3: CSVHRGSYEQYF

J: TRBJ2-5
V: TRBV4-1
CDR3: CASSQGGTSGQETQYF

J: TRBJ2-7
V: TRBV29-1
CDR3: CSVGQGPHEQYF

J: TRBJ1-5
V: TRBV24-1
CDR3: CATSNRDVNQPQHF

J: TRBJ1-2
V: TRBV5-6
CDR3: CASSPPTGAYGYTF

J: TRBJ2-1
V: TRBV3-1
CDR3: CASSQVGGTYNEQLF

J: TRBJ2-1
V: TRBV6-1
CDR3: CASSLTTGRQFF

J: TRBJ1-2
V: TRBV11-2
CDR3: CASSRVGADSNYGYTF

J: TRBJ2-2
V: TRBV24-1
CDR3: CATSDYYRGNTGELFF

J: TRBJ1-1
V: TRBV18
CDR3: CASSPAGMNTEAFF

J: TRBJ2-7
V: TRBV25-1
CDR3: CASSEYMPTYEQYF

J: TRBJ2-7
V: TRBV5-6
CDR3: CASSLVRGERVYEQYF

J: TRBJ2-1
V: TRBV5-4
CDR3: CASSLGPLAYNEQFF

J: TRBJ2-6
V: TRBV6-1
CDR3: CASRRSTLVNVLTF

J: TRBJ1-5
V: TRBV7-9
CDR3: CASSSRGDSNQPQHF

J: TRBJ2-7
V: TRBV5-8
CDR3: CASSLVGQARHEQYF

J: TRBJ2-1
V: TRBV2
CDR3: CASAVAGENNEQFF

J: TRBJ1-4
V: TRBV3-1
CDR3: CASSLSGQGVTTNEKLFF

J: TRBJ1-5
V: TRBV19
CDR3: CASSIPLNQPQHF

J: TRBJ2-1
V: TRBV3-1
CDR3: CASSQEISGMSYNEQFF

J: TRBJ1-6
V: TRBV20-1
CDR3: CSAGGEGDSPLHF

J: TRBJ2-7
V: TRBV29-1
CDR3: CSVAEGAFSEQYF

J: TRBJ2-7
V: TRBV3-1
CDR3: CASSLRDRGYEQYF

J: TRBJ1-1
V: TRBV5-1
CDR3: CASSLDRGGNTEAFF

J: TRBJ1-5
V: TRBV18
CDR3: CASSPPGGHQPQHF

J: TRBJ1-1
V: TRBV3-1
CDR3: CASSQDHRVGEAFF

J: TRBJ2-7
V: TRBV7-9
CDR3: CASSHPLTEHYEQYF

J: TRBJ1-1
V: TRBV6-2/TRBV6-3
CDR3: CASSYEARMNTEAFF

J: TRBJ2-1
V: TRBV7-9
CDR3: CASSFGTSGGALFSSYNEQFF